This T cell receptor beta chain was sequenced during a study of human T cells and chemical hapten exposure. Across the whole study: Small pooled library volume differences chiefly drove per-sample TCR yield variation. Regarding the study as a whole: As the donors had alopecia, their immune response may differ from healthy people's.

Individual cDNA molecules had unique molecular identifiers attached to them by the library. TCRdb reprocessed the RACE reads with MiXCR, giving one entry per CDR3 protein. Counted here are some 89,000 distinct CDR3 sequences, 25% to 35% occurring once; the ten biggest clones make up around 10%. Germline CDR1 and CDR2: MNHEY and SVGAGI. The CDR3 has 17 residues. V lost 5 bases, J lost 4 bases, and 24 bases lay in between. On this clonotype: Its target is unknown.

Sample time point: patch test 3, about 24 weeks after DPC sensitization. The sample's treatment: therapeutic diphenylcyclopropenone sensitization with weekly scalp DPC. The chain uses TRBV6-5 and TRBJ2-7, with a weak D call TRBD1 (5 bases). Source: whole blood, taken in connection with sensitization to the hapten diphenylcyclopropenone (DPC). The source is a man aged 40-49 years with alopecia areata. Some clones in this sample may be carry-over from other donors' samples. CDR3 region: CASSTPRPRGPGYEQYF. The CDR3 DNA is TGTGCCAGCAGTACCCCCCGGCCAAGGGGCCCAGGGTACGAGCAGTACTTC.